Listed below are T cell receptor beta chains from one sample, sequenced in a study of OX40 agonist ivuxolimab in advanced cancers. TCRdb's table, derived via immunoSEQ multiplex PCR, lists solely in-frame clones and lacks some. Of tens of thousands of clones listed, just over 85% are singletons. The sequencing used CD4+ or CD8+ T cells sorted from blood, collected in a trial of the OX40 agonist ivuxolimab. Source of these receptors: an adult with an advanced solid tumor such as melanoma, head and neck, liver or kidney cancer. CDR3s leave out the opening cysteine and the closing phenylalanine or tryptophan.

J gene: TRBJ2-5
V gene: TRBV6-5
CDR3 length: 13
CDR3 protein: ASSPRTGGQETQY

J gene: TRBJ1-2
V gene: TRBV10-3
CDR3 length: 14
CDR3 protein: AISESGQGEDYGYT

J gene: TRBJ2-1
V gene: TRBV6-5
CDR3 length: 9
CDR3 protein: ASIVVNEQF

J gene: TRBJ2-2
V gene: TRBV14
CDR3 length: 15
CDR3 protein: ASRPGLAGVNTGELF

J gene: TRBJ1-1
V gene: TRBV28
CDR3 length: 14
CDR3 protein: ASRTNRGLRNTEAF

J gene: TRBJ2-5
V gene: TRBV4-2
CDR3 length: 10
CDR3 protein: ASSQERQTQY

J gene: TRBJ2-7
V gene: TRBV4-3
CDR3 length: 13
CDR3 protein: ASSPSHGRGYEQY

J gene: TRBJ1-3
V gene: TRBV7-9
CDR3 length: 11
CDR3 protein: ASSLNTGNTIY

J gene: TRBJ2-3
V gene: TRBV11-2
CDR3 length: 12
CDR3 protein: ASSSGQGIDTQY

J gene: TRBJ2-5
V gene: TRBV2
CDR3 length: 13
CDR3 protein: ASTRAGGPQETQY

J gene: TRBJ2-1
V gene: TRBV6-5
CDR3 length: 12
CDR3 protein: ATTRTGTGGEQF

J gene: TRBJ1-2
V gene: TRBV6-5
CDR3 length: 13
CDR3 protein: ASSLGTGRYKGYT

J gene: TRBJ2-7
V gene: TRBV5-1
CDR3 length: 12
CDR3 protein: ASSGQGGSYEQY

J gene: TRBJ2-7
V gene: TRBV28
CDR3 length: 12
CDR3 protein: ASILRAGTHEQY

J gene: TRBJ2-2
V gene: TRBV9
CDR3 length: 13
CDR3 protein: ASSPTSSAEGELF

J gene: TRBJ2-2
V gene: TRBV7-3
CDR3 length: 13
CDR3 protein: ASSLTPQGAGELF

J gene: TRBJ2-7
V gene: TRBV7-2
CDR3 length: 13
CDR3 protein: ASSFPSGFSYEQY

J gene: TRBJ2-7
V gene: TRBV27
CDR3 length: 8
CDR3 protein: ASSLYEQY

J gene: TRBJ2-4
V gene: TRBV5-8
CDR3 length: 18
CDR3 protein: ASTELGGTGGPPAKNIQY

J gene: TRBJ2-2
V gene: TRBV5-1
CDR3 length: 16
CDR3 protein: ASSLESGGLALTGELF

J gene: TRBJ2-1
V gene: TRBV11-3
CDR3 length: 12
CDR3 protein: ASSFQSSYNEQF

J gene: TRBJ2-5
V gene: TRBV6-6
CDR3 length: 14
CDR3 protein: ASRTSGRALQETQY

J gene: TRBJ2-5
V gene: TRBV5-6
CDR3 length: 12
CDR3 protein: ASSLVGGVETQY

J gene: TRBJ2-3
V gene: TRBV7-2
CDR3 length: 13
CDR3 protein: ASSPQAGGSDTQY

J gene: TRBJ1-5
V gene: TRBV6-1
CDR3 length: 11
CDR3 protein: ASSVDRNQPQH

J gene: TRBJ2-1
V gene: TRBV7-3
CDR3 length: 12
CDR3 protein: ASSLVPTSGQEF

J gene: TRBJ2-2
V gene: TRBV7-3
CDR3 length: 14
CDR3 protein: ASSLSAGANTGELF

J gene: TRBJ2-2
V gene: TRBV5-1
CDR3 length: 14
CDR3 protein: ASSLGQRDNTGELF

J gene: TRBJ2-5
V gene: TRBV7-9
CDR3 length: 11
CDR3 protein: ASSRGWAETQY

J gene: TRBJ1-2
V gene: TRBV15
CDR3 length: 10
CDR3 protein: ATSRDQYGYT

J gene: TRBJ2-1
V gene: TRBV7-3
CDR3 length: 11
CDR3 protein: ASSSQGQGEQF

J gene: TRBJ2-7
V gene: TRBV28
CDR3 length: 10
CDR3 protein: ASSLNDYEQY

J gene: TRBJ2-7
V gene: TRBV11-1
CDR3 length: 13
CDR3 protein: ASSTTGTSAYEQY

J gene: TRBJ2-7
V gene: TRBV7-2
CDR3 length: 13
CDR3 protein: ASSPPGLAGGEQY

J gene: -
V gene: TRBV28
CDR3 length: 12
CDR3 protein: ASRERGGRYEQY

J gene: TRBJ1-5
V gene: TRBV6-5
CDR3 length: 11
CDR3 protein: ASRDRGNQPQH

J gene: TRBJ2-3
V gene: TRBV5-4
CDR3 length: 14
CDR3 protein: ASSLAIGRATDTQY

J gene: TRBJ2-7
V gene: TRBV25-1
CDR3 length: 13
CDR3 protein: ASEPRTGNSYEQY

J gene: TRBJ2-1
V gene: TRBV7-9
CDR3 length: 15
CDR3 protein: ASSLSGGPGSYNEQF

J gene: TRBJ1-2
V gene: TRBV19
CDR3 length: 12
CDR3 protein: ASSMDRGQDGYT

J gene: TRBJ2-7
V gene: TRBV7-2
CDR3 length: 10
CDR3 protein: ASSEGAYEQY

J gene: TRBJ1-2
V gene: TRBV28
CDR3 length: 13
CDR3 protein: ASTQTLGGLYGYT

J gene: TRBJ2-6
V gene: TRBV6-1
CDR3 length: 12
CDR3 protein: ASRARAGANVLT

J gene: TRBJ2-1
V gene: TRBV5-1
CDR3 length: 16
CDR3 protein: ASSLRTSGGNPYNEQF

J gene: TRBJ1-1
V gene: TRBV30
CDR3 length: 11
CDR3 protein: AWSPPFGTEAF

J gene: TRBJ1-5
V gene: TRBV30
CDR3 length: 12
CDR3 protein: AWSVLGLNQPQH

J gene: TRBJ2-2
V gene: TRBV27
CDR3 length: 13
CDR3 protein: ASSLNFGVKGELF

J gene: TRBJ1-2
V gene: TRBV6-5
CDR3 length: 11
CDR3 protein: ASSSDRDYGYT

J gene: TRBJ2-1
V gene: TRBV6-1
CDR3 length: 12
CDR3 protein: ASVPSGSLSEQF

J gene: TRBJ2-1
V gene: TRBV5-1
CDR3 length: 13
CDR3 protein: ASSLEQGSYNEQF